A selection of T cell receptor beta chains follows, all from one sample in a study of blood T cells in healthy people across ages. TCRdb reanalysed the 5' RACE reads using MiXCR and keeps one entry per CDR3 protein. The profile covers roughly 570,000 distinct CDR3 sequences, with about 26% appearing a single time and approximately 17% taken by the ten largest. The specimen sequenced was blood. The receptors here all came from a woman aged 70 to 79 in good health. Each CDR3 is given with its conserved first and last residue. The D gene is left open where the match is weak. For some rows the clone size is stated as once, few or many, or as a class when expanded; others skip it.

>-|TRBV29-1|-|TRBJ2-7
CSVTGSSYEQYF
TGCAGCGTTACAGGGTCCTCCTACGAGCAGTACTTC
>-|TRBV7-3|few|TRBJ1-3
CASSPAQGNTIYF
TGTGCCAGCAGCCCCGCCCAGGGAAACACCATATATTTT
>TRBD1|TRBV2|once|TRBJ1-5
CASRDREGNQPQHF
TGTGCCAGCAGGGACAGGGAAGGGAATCAGCCCCAGCATTTT
>TRBD1|TRBV6-1|-|TRBJ2-6
CASTQRGQAHSGANVLTF
TGTGCCAGCACCCAGAGGGGACAGGCCCACTCTGGGGCCAACGTCCTGACTTTC
>TRBD1|TRBV7-7|-|TRBJ2-5
CASSPRQGTGETQYF
TGTGCTAGCAGCCCCCGACAGGGGACAGGGGAGACCCAGTACTTC
>-|TRBV20-1|-|TRBJ2-2
CSASAGHHTGELFF
TGCAGCGCTAGTGCAGGGCATCACACCGGGGAGCTGTTTTTT
>-|TRBV4-2|few|TRBJ2-1
CASSQGRGRSSYNEQFF
TGTGCCAGCAGCCAAGGGAGAGGCAGAAGCTCCTACAATGAGCAGTTCTTC
>-|TRBV20-1|-|TRBJ2-5
CSANDLRQRNFLETQYF
TGCAGTGCTAACGACTTGAGGCAGCGGAACTTTCTAGAGACCCAGTACTTC
>-|TRBV3-1|many|TRBJ1-2
CASSQVNSNNYGYTF
TGTGCCAGCAGCCAAGTTAACAGCAATAACTATGGCTACACCTTC
>TRBD1|TRBV2|-|TRBJ1-4
CASSEVRGRVEKLFF
TGTGCCAGCAGTGAAGTCAGGGGGCGCGTTGAAAAACTGTTTTTT
>-|TRBV7-3|few|TRBJ1-1
CASSLSSGGINTEAFF
TGTGCCAGCAGCTTAAGTTCGGGGGGGATCAACACTGAAGCTTTCTTT
>TRBD2|TRBV4-3|many|TRBJ2-7
CASSQGIGSSGGTYEQYF
TGCGCCAGCAGCCAAGGGATAGGTAGTAGCGGGGGGACCTACGAGCAGTACTTC
>-|TRBV6-5|many|TRBJ2-2
CASREGRGELFF
TGTGCCAGCCGGGAAGGCAGGGGGGAGCTGTTTTTT
>-|TRBV5-1|few|TRBJ2-7
CASSFGGLEQYF
TGCGCCAGCAGCTTCGGAGGGCTCGAGCAGTACTTC
>TRBD1|TRBV4-3|-|TRBJ2-5
CASSLQGTAGGETQYF
TGCGCCAGCAGCCTTCAAGGGACAGCTGGGGGAGAGACCCAGTACTTC
>-|TRBV5-1|few|TRBJ2-7
CASSLEGSFNEQHF
TGCGCCAGCAGCTTGGAGGGTTCTTTCAACGAGCAGCACTTC
>-|TRBV3-1|few|TRBJ2-7
CASTSRGSPGEQYF
TGTGCCAGCACCTCGCGAGGATCCCCAGGCGAGCAGTACTTC
>-|TRBV20-1|few|TRBJ2-7
CSAQGPTQKYEQYF
TGCAGTGCCCAAGGCCCAACCCAAAAATACGAGCAGTACTTC
>-|TRBV4-2|-|TRBJ2-5
CASSQGPGRWEQYF
TGTGCCAGCAGCCAGGGTCCGGGCCGCTGGGAGCAGTACTTC